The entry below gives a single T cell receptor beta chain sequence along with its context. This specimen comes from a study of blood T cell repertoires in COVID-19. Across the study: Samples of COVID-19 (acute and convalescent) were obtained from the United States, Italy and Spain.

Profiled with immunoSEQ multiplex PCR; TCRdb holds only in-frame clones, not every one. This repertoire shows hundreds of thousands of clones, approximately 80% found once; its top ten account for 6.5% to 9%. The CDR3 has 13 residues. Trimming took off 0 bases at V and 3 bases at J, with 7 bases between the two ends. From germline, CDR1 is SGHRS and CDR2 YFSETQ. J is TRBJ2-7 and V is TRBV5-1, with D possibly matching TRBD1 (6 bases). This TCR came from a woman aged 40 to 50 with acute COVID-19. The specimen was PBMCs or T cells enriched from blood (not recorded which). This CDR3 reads CASSLGGGYEQYF. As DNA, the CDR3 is TGCGCCAGCAGCTTGGGAGGGGGCTACGAGCAGTACTTC.